These T cell receptor beta chains were read from a single sample in a study of CD8 T cells in Susac syndrome. TCRdb ran MiXCR on the immunoSEQ multiplex PCR reads and lists one entry per CDR3 protein. The profile shows 350,000 to 550,000 distinct CDR3 sequences, around 83% of them singletons. The source material was CD8+ T cells from PBMCs. The receptors derive from a human donor with multiple sclerosis. The CDR3 runs from the conserved cysteine through the conserved F or W. Fields, in order: clone size, D gene, V gene, J gene, CDR3 protein, CDR3 DNA. D genes are given only for firm matches. Some rows have no size entry. The others give once, few or many, or a class for an expanded clone.

>NA|NA|TRBV4-1|TRBJ2-2
CASRAGENTGELFF
TGCGCCAGCAGGGCAGGCGAAAACACCGGGGAGCTGTTTTTT
>NA|TRBD2|TRBV9|TRBJ2-1
CASSVGTSSYNEQFF
TGTGCCAGCAGCGTCGGGACTAGCTCCTACAATGAGCAGTTCTTC
>once|TRBD2|TRBV4-1|TRBJ2-1
CASRREGSINEQFF
TGCGCCAGCAGGCGGGAGGGGTCTATCAATGAGCAGTTCTTC
>few|TRBD1|TRBV2|TRBJ1-1
CASRPQGAYTEAFF
TGTGCCAGCAGACCCCAGGGGGCGTACACTGAAGCTTTCTTT
>NA|TRBD1|TRBV7-6|TRBJ2-7
CASSGPGQEGSSYEQYF
TGTGCCAGCAGCGGGCCGGGACAGGAAGGGAGCTCCTACGAGCAGTACTTC
>NA|NA|TRBV5-1|TRBJ1-1
CASSTELGEAFF
TGCGCCAGCAGCACCGAGCTGGGGGAAGCTTTCTTT
>few|TRBD1|TRBV30|TRBJ2-2
CAWWGGTGTPGLFF
TGTGCCTGGTGGGGGGGGACAGGGACCCCTGGGCTGTTTTTT
>NA|NA|TRBV28|TRBJ1-5
CASRGEGVAGNQPQHF
TGTGCCAGCAGGGGGGAGGGGGTAGCTGGCAATCAGCCCCAGCATTTT
>NA|NA|TRBV27|TRBJ2-7
CASSFEGGYEQYF
TGTGCCAGCAGTTTCGAGGGAGGCTACGAGCAGTACTTC
>NA|NA|TRBV4-1|TRBJ1-2
CASSQGLTGYTF
TGCGCCAGCAGCCAAGGGTTAACTGGCTACACCTTC
>NA|TRBD2|TRBV6-1|TRBJ2-7
CASSTRTSGRGYEQYF
TGTGCCAGCAGTACCCGGACTAGCGGGAGGGGGTACGAGCAGTACTTC
>once|TRBD2|TRBV15|TRBJ2-1
CATSRPGLAGGLGEQFF
TGTGCCACCAGCCGCCCGGGACTAGCGGGGGGGCTAGGTGAGCAGTTCTTC
>once|TRBD1|TRBV20-1|TRBJ1-2
CSARAPGQGGGNYGYTF
TGCAGTGCTAGAGCACCGGGACAGGGGGGAGGTAACTATGGCTACACCTTC
>NA|NA|TRBV12-3/TRBV12-4|TRBJ2-1
CASSPPTNNEQFF
TGTGCCAGCAGTCCCCCCACGAACAATGAGCAGTTCTTC
>NA|TRBD2|TRBV20-1|TRBJ2-1
CSADRDYQVAQFF
TGCAGTGCGGACCGGGACTACCAGGTAGCGCAGTTCTTC
>NA|TRBD1|TRBV29-1|TRBJ1-6
CSVRTGDVSPLHF
TGCAGCGTTCGGACAGGGGATGTATCACCCCTCCACTTT
>NA|NA|TRBV30|TRBJ2-1
CAWSGGSSYNEQFF
TGTGCCTGGAGTGGGGGGAGCTCCTACAATGAGCAGTTCTTC
>NA|NA|TRBV14|TRBJ2-5
CASSRPSETQYF
TGTGCCAGCAGCCGTCCGTCGGAGACCCAGTACTTC
>NA|NA|TRBV27|TRBJ2-7
CASSLSLTYEQYF
TGTGCCAGCAGTCTTTCATTGACCTACGAGCAGTACTTC
>once|TRBD1|TRBV27|TRBJ2-2
CASSLSRQGFTGELFF
TGTGCCAGCAGTTTATCCCGACAGGGGTTCACCGGGGAGCTGTTTTTT
>once|NA|TRBV12-3/TRBV12-4|TRBJ1-1
CASSPAGEAFF
TGTGCCAGCAGCCCTGCCGGTGAAGCTTTCTTT
>NA|NA|TRBV7-9|TRBJ1-1
CASSAFGRVRTEAFF
TGTGCCAGCAGCGCCTTCGGGAGGGTACGGACTGAAGCTTTCTTT
>NA|NA|TRBV6-5|TRBJ1-5
CASSYLGQGMNQPQHF
TGTGCCAGCAGTTACCTTGGGCAGGGAATGAATCAGCCCCAGCATTTT
>few|TRBD1|TRBV18|TRBJ2-7
CASSPGRGPYEQYF
TGTGCCAGCTCACCAGGCAGGGGGCCGTACGAGCAGTACTTC
>NA|NA|TRBV6-1|TRBJ1-1
CASIRGPEAFF
TGTGCCAGCATAAGGGGTCCTGAAGCTTTCTTT